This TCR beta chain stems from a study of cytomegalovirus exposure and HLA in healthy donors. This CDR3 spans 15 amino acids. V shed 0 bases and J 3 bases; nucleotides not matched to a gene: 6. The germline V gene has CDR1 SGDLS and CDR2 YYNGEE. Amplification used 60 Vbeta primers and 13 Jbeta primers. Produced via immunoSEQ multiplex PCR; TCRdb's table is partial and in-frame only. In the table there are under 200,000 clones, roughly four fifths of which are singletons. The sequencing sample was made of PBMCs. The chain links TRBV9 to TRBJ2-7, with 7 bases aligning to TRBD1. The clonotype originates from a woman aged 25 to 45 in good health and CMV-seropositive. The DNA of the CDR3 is TGTGCCAGCAGCGTAGGGGACAGAGGATACTACGAGCAGTACTTC. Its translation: CASSVGDRGYYEQYF.